This T cell receptor beta chain was found in a study of beta chain features in type 1 diabetes. A remark on this clone: Its antigen is not identified.

Broader study findings: Any HLA type influence on TCRB rearrangement was left unresolved here. Type 1 diabetes patients had TCRB CDR3s that were shorter (moderately but significantly so) in all four CD4+ subsets.

TCRB transcripts that were expressed got sequenced, as all of the isolated RNA had been reverse transcribed. Sequenced naive, central memory and regulatory T cell samples produced an average of around 3.5 million reads. Sequencing used immunoSEQ multiplex PCR; TCRdb keeps in-frame clones, though not all of them. This sample yields about 160,000 clones, of which 7.5% to 9.5% are seen a single time; around 0.5% belongs to the top ten. Sampling consisted of one heparinised blood draw per donor, averaging around 110 mL. This CDR3 comprises 17 residues. The V segment lost 4 bases and the J segment 4 bases; nucleotides outside the gene matches: 12. Germline V gene data show CDR1 as SGHRS and CDR2 as YFSETQ.

This sequence originates from a woman aged 18-29 years with type 1 diabetes. Sequenced sample: central memory CD4+ T cells from blood. This sequence joins TRBV5-1 and TRBJ1-5; 9 bases are shared with TRBD1. CDR3: CASSPIGDRAFNQPQHF. In DNA, the CDR3 is TGCGCCAGCAGCCCAATTGGGGACAGGGCCTTTAATCAGCCCCAGCATTTT.